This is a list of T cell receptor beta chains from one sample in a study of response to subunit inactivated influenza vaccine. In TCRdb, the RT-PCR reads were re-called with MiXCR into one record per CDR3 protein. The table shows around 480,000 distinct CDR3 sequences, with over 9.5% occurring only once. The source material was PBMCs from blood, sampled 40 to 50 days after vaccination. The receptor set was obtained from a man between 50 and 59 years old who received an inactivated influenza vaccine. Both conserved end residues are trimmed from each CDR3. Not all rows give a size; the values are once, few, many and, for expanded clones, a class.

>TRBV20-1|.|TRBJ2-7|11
SASDRGTYEQY
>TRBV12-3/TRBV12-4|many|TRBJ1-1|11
ASNLLNNPEAF
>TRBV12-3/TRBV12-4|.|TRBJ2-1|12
ASRPQDRINEQF
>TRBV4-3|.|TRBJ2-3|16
ASSQDLAPSGRTDTQY
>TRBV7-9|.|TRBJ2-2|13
ASKLAGVGSGELF
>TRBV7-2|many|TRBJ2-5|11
ASSQRPQETQY
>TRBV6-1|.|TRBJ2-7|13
ASSPNLGVWYEQY
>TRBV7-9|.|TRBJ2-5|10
ASSLERGTQY
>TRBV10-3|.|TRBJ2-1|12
AITGTGDVNEQF
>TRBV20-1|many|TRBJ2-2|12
SARALRGPGELF
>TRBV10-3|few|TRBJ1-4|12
AIGPRQGGEKLF
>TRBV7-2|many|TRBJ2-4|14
ASSLAGQGVGNIQY
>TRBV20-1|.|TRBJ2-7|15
SAIRTSGGVNAYEQY
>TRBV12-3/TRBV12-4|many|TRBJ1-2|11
ASSYRTGYGYT
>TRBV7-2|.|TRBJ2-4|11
ASSPDGRNIQY
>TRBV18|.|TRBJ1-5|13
ASSRQGTSNQPQH
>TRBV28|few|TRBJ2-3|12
ASSSRQGRDTQY
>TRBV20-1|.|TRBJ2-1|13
SASLPARSYNEQF
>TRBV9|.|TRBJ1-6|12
ASSVAHNNSPLH
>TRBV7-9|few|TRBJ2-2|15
ASSLSGTGVNTGELF
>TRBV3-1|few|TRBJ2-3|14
ASSRASSGNSDTQY
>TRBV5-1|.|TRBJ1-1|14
ASRNQAGRVNTEAF
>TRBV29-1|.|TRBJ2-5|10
SVLGSRETQY
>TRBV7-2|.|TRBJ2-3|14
ASSLFVGGDTDTQY
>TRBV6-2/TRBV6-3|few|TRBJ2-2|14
ASSYIRRQGPGELF
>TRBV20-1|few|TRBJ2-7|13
SAAFGGALAYEQY
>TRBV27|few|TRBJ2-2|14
ASSLPGHINTGELF
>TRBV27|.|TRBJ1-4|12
ASGRQRTNEKLF
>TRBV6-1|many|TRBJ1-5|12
ASMGRGRIQPQH
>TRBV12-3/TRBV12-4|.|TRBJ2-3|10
ASSLVGVAQY
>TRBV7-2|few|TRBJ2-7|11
ASSLARVNEQY
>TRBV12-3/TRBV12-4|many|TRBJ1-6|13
ASSLETGGRSPLH
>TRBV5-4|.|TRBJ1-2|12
ASSLRGGAGGYT
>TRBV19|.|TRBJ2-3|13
ASSQGQLYTDTQY
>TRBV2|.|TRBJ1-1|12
ASTNAPLNTEAF
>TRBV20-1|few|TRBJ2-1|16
SARSNVQGVAAYNEQF
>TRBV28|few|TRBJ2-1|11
ASSFPPLGEQF
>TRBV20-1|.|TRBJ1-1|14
SARDWQKPLGTEAF
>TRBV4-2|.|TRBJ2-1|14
ASSQEGTGVYNEQF
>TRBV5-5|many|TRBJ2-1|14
ASSLSLYPSYNEQF
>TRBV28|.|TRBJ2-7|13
ASSRQAGLSYEQY
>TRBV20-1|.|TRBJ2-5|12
SASGRVSQETQY
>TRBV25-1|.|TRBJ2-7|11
ASRSNLYYEQY
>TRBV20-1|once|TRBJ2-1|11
SARTGVGNEQF
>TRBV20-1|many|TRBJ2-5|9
SARGSISQY
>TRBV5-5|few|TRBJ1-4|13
ASSPVGGRNEKLF
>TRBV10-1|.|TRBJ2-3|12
ASSQGQKTDTQY
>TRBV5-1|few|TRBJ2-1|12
ASSYAGAYNEQF
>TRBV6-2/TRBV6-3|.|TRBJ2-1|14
ASTSFGVRSYNEQF
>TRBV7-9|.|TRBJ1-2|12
ASSLQTDLRGYT
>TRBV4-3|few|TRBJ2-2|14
ASSQEIRANTGELF
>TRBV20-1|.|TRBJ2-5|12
SASRGAVGETQY
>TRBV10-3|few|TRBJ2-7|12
AISLRTTGYEQY
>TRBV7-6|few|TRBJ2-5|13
ASSLESGGLGTQY
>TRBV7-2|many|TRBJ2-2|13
ASSLAPTRAGELF
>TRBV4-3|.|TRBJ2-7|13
ASSQDTRSSYEQY
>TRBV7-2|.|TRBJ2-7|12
ASSSRQGLGEQY
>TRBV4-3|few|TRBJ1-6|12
ASSHGQGSSPLH
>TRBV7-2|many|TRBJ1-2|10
ASSLRLYGYT
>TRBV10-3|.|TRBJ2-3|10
AIGASTDTQY